The source of this TCR beta chain is a study of T cell repertoires in cytomegalovirus infection. Study-wide results and limits: Of the TCR beta families, the public ones yielded a cumulative frequency that identified carriers of CMV plus the relevant HLA.

This CDR3 is 15 amino acids long. Germline-derived CDR1 and CDR2 are MNHEY and SMNVEV (reference sequence). The V gene end was trimmed by 6 bases and the J gene end by 1 base; junction bases not matched to a gene: 7. This clonotype was observed at least ten times. Its antigen is as yet unknown. One entry per CDR3 protein, called by TCRdb with MiXCR from the reads. Of around 130,000 distinct CDR3 sequences listed, around 25% are singletons. Sample: PBMCs, sequenced either directly or after in vitro stimulation (not recorded which). The clonotype comes from a human donor in good health (CMV status not recorded). Some clones in this sample may be carry-over from other donors' samples. The chain uses TRBV27 and TRBJ1-1, with 8 bases lining up with TRBD1. The CDR3 region is CASSSGGTGNTEAFF. The CDR3 nucleotides are TGTGCCAGCAGCTCCGGGGGGACAGGGAACACTGAAGCTTTCTTT.